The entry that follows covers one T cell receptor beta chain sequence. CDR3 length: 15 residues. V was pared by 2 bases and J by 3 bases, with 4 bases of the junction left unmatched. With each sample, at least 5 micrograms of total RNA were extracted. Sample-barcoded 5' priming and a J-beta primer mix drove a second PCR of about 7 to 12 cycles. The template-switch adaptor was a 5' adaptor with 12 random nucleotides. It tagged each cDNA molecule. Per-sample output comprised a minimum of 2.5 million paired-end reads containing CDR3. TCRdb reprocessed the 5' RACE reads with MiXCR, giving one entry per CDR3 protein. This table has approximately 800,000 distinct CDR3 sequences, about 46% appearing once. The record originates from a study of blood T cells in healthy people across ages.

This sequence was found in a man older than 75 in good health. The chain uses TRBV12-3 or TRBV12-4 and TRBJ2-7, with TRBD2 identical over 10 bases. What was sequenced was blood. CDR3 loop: CASSLWASGSYEQYF. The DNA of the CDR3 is TGTGCCAGCAGTTTATGGGCTAGCGGGAGCTACGAGCAGTACTTC.